This T cell receptor (beta chain) was sequenced during a study of blood T cells in healthy people across ages. Overall study results and limits: Age brought a roughly linear fall in TCR beta diversity measured per million T cells.

As regards this clonotype: The antigen is undetermined. Mismatch with germline at one junction end may stem from a read error.

The amount of total RNA extracted per sample was at least 5 micrograms. Next came a second PCR, run for about 6 to 11 cycles, which used a sample-barcoded 5' primer along with a J-beta primer mix. A template-switch adaptor with 12 random nucleotides tagged each cDNA molecule. MiXCR, run by TCRdb on the 5' RACE reads, gives a single entry per CDR3 protein. The table lists 1.5 million to 2 million distinct CDR3 sequences, approximately 40% of them singletons. Germline values: CDR1 SGHVS, CDR2 FQNEAQ. The CDR3 contains 17 residues. The rearrangement joins TRBV7-8 to TRBJ2-7, with TRBD2 identical over 10 bases. Specimen: blood. This TCR was sampled from a human donor in good health. The CDR3 protein is CASSLFTGTSGISAQYF. The CDR3 DNA reads as TGTGCTAGCAGCCTCTTCACGGGAACTAGCGGGATCTCTGCGCAGTACTTC.